This TCR beta chain was recorded in a study of shared clonotypes between healthy human individuals. Study results and limitations: Memory subsets generally showed lower estimated richness than naive subsets.

Some clones are missing from TCRdb's copy, which holds only in-frame ones; the method was immunoSEQ multiplex PCR. The repertoire holds 2.5 million or so clones, approximately 90% seen once, with roughly 0.14% in the top ten. Concerning this clone itself: The target antigen is unknown.

CDR1 GTSNPN and CDR2 SVGIG come from the germline V gene (reference sequence). This CDR3 has 13 amino acids. Trimming shortened V by 0 bases and J by 1 base, and 6 bases separated the two germline ends. The authors divided CD4+ cells into CD45RA+ naive and CD45RA-negative memory subsets. The chain is built from TRBV30 and TRBJ1-1, with unresolved D. The receptor comes from a man aged 18 to 30 in good health. The sample consisted of naive CD4+ T cells sorted from blood. Documented subset: CD45RA+ positively selected. The CDR3: CAWSVFENTEAFF. The CDR3 DNA is TGTGCCTGGAGTGTATTTGAGAACACTGAAGCTTTCTTT.